One sample yielded the 19 T cell receptor beta chains listed below, sequenced in a study of blood T cell repertoires in COVID-19. Assay used: immunoSEQ multiplex PCR; TCRdb lists only in-frame clones, some missing. The sample lists fewer than 350,000 clones, 89% occurring once. Sequencing was carried out using PBMCs or T cells enriched from blood (not recorded which). The source is a man in his fifties or sixties who had recovered from COVID-19.

This clone was seen just once. The CDR3 protein is CASSPSGSGFWGYEQYF. In DNA form, the CDR3 reads TGTGCCAGCAGCCCGTCAGGGTCGGGTTTCTGGGGCTACGAGCAGTACTTC. This chain links TRBV3-1 (or the pseudogene TRBV3-2) with TRBJ2-7, with TRBD1 as a possible D gene (5 bases). CDR1 and CDR2 (germline): LGHDT, YNNKEL (reference sequence). This CDR3 has 17 amino acids. V was clipped by 4 bases and J by 3 bases, with 22 bases between them.

The CDR3 DNA is TGTGCCAGCTCACCGTCGACAGGTTCCCAAGAGACCCAGTACTTC. Translated, it gives CASSPSTGSQETQYF. This chain joins TRBV18 and TRBJ2-5; D perhaps matches TRBD1 (6 bases). There are 15 residues in the CDR3. V was cut by 3 bases and J by 1 base, with 12 bases left in between. Germline assignment: CDR1 KGHSH and CDR2 LQKENI.

This chain links TRBV20-1 with TRBJ2-3; TRBD2 matches at 8 bases. J gave up 3 bases and V 3 bases, and 11 bases lay outside the gene matches. The length of the CDR3 is 16 residues. Germline assignment: CDR1 DFQATT and CDR2 SNEGSKA (reference sequence). This CDR3 is CSASSGTRVKTDTQYF. DNA of the CDR3: TGCAGTGCTAGTAGCGGGACCCGAGTAAAGACAGATACGCAGTATTTT.

The chain uses TRBV6-5 and TRBJ2-3; TRBD1 might be the D (6 bases). V gave up 2 bases and J gave up 1 base, with 7 bases separating them. CDR1 MNHEY and CDR2 SVGAGI come from the germline V gene. The CDR3 runs to 14 residues. The CDR3 reads CASSYRTGTDTQYF. CDR3 DNA sequence: TGTGCCAGCAGTTACCGGACAGGCACAGATACGCAGTATTTT.

The chain joins TRBV19 to TRBJ2-7; 10 bases agree with TRBD1. V lost 1 base and J lost 2; bases outside the gene matches: 5. The CDR3 extends over 16 amino acids. Looked up from germline, CDR1 is LNHDA and CDR2 is SQIVND (reference sequence). Here the CDR3 reads CASSIAPGQGAYEQYF. CDR3 coding DNA: TGTGCCAGTAGTATAGCCCCCGGACAGGGGGCCTACGAGCAGTACTTC.

The chain employs TRBV28 and TRBJ2-3; 7 nucleotides agree with TRBD2. V was clipped by 3 bases and J by 0 bases; unmatched bases: 15. The CDR3 has 19 amino acids. Germline CDR1 reads MDHEN; CDR2 reads SYDVKM. The CDR3 sequence is CASSFLSSGARVSTDTQYF. DNA of the CDR3: TGTGCCAGCAGTTTTTTGTCTAGCGGTGCTAGGGTGAGCACAGATACGCAGTATTTT.

The table lists this clone with a count of one. In the same sample, other DNA sequences code for this CDR3. This rearrangement joins TRBV14 to TRBJ2-5; 7 bases are shared with TRBD1. Trimming cost V 1 base and J 0 bases; bases outside gene matches: 2. The CDR3 is made up of 15 amino acids. Germline V lookup: CDR1 SGHDN, CDR2 FVKESK. The CDR3: CASSQGDRDQETQYF. DNA of the CDR3: TGTGCCAGCAGCCAAGGCGACAGGGACCAAGAGACCCAGTACTTC.

This chain uses TRBV28 with TRBJ1-6; D may be TRBD1 (5 bases). CDR1 and CDR2 (germline): MDHEN, SYDVKM. The CDR3 sequence is 15 residues long. Trimming cost V 5 bases and J 0 bases, with 8 bases left between them. In DNA form, the CDR3 reads TGTGCCAGCAGTCCACAGGTCTCCTATAATTCACCCCTCCACTTT. It is translated as CASSPQVSYNSPLHF.

This clone appeared a few times. The rearrangement joins TRBV3-1 (or the pseudogene TRBV3-2) to TRBJ2-5, with TRBD2 matching 14 bases. From germline, CDR1 is LGHDT and CDR2 YNNKEL (reference sequence). This CDR3 has 16 amino acids. Unmatched junction bases numbered 4, after V lost 3 bases and J lost 4 bases. CDR3 region: CASSHWGLAGAETQYF. Written as DNA, the CDR3 is TGTGCCAGCAGCCACTGGGGACTAGCGGGAGCAGAGACCCAGTACTTC.

This chain joins TRBV7-2 and TRBJ1-4, with TRBD1 as a possible D gene (5 bases). Germline V lookup: CDR1 SGHTA, CDR2 FQGNSA. There are 15 residues in the CDR3. Between the trimmed V and J ends, which lost 5 bases and 7 bases, there was a span of 17 bases. The chain's CDR3 is CASSRRQPKGEKLFF. Written as DNA, the CDR3 is TGTGCCAGCAGCCGCCGACAGCCCAAGGGTGAAAAACTGTTTTTT.

This chain connects TRBV10-2 to TRBJ1-5, with unresolved D. CDR3 length: 13 amino acids. V lost 2 bases, J lost 1 base, and 3 bases lay in between. Germline values: CDR1 WSHSY, CDR2 SAAADI. CDR3 coding DNA: TGCGCCAGCAGTGAGCAAAGCAATCAGCCCCAGCATTTT. Encoded protein: CASSEQSNQPQHF.

The chain joins TRBV28 to TRBJ2-7; 10 bases are shared with TRBD1. CDR1 is MDHEN and CDR2 is SYDVKM in the germline V gene. With 4 bases clipped from V and 2 bases from J, the junction kept 5 bases outside the gene matches. This CDR3 has 15 residues. The CDR3 loop is CASSSGQGGTYEQYF. The CDR3 DNA follows: TGTGCCAGCAGTTCCGGACAGGGGGGAACCTACGAGCAGTACTTC.

The chain carries TRBV5-1 and TRBJ2-7; 7 nucleotides match TRBD1. Germline CDR1 and CDR2: SGHRS and YFSETQ. Trimming cost V 0 bases and J 6 bases; bases outside gene matches: 9. The length of the CDR3 is 15 residues. CDR3 residues: CASSLGQGPSREQYF. The CDR3 DNA sequence: TGCGCCAGCAGCTTGGGACAGGGCCCTTCTCGCGAGCAGTACTTC.

This chain joins TRBV7-9 and TRBJ2-1; weak D call: TRBD2 (6 bases). The CDR3 runs to 15 residues. Germline-derived CDR1 and CDR2 are SEHNR and FQNEAQ (reference sequence). V gave up 1 base and J gave up 4 bases, with 11 bases separating them. CDR3 sequence (DNA): TGTGCCAGCAGCTTAGGGGCTAGCGTATACAATGAGCAGTTCTTC. Its protein product is CASSLGASVYNEQFF.

Comment on this clone: This sample includes further DNA sequences coding for the same CDR3. V and J are TRBV7-8 and TRBJ1-4; tentatively, D is TRBD1 (5 bases). Germline CDR1 reads SGHVS; CDR2 reads FQNEAQ. V dropped 1 base and J dropped 2 bases, with 5 bases sitting between them. The CDR3 length is 14 residues. As DNA, the CDR3 is TGTGCCAGCAGCTTAGGACAGACTAATGAAAAACTGTTTTTT. This encodes CASSLGQTNEKLFF. The full variable domain, its missing parts supplied by reference TRBV7-8 and TRBJ1-4, is GAGVSQSPRYKVAKRGQDVALRCDPISGHVSLFWYQQALGQGPEFLTYFQNEAQLDKSGLPSDRFFAERPEGSVSTLKIQRTQQEDSAVYLCASSLGQTNEKLFFGSGTQLSVL.

This clone occurred once. The rearrangement uses TRBV28 and TRBJ1-2, with 7 bases fitting TRBD1. Germline loops: CDR1 MDHEN, CDR2 SYDVKM. V dropped 3 bases and J dropped 1; count of bases not matched to a gene: 2. The CDR3 consists of 14 residues. This CDR3 is CASSLGQHNYGYTF. In DNA form, the CDR3 reads TGTGCCAGCAGTTTGGGACAGCATAACTATGGCTACACCTTC.

This clone occurred a few times. The chain uses TRBV28 and TRBJ1-1, with D unclear. V shed 7 bases and J shed 1 base, with 16 bases lying between them. CDR1 and CDR2 (germline): MDHEN, SYDVKM. CDR3 size: 15 residues. The CDR3 here is CASKLFTPPNTEAFF. CDR3 DNA sequence: TGTGCCAGCAAACTGTTCACCCCACCGAACACTGAAGCTTTCTTT.

The CDR3 DNA is TGTGCCAGCAGATATTTCCCGGGACAGGGGGCTCACTATGGCTACACCTTC. Translation: CASRYFPGQGAHYGYTF. The chain combines TRBV28 with TRBJ1-2; 12 positions agree with TRBD1. Germline loops: CDR1 MDHEN, CDR2 SYDVKM. J gave up 3 bases and V 6 bases, and 11 bases lay outside the gene matches. CDR3 length: 17 amino acids.

CDR3 in DNA: TGTGCCAGCAGCTTGGGACTAGCGGGAATAAGTCGCAATGAGCAGTTCTTC. Its protein product is CASSLGLAGISRNEQFF. This chain connects TRBV5-4 to TRBJ2-1; 11 bases align to TRBD2. CDR1 and CDR2 (germline): SGHNT, YYREEE (reference sequence). V lost 0 bases and J lost 6; bases outside the gene matches: 8. The CDR3 is made up of 17 amino acids.